This T cell receptor beta chain was captured in a study of blood T cell repertoires in COVID-19. Study-level information: COVID-19 samples from acute and convalescent phases originated in the United States, Italy and Spain. PBMCs, B-cell-depleted T cells, or T cells provided the cDNA or gDNA that made up the material.

The V end was cut by 4 bases, the J end by 2 bases, with 10 bases between. The CDR3 loop spans 14 amino acids. Germline V gene data show CDR1 as SGHKS and CDR2 as YYEKEE (reference sequence). Per the original data handling: Estimation of nucleated cell counts was performed using reference gene primer amplification. Profiled with immunoSEQ multiplex PCR; TCRdb holds only in-frame clones, not every one. The DNA was the basis for D and trimming; V, J and clone size are from that table. The sample records about 310,000 clones, 87% being singletons. This chain links TRBV5-5 with TRBJ2-4, with a tentative D call TRBD1 (6 bases). The receptor was isolated from a man aged 50 to 60 with active or convalescent COVID-19. Sequenced sample: peripheral blood. The CDR3 is CASSEQGTKNIQYF. CDR3 in DNA: TGTGCCAGCAGCGAACAGGGAACCAAAAACATTCAGTACTTC.